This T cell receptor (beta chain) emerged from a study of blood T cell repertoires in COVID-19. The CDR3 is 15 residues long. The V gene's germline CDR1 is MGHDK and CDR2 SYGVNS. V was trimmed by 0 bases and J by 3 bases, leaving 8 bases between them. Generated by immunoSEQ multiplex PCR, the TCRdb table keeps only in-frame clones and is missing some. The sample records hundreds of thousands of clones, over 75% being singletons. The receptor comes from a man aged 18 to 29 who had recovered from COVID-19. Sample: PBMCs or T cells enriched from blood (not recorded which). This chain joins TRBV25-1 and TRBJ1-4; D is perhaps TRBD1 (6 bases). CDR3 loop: CASSEYWGPNEKLFF. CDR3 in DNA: TGTGCCAGCAGTGAATATTGGGGGCCTAATGAAAAACTGTTTTTT.